The clone carrying this TCR beta chain was recorded many times. These data originate in a study of T-cell reconstitution after alpha-beta-depleted transplantation in children. This CDR3 spans 16 amino acids. V gave up 5 bases and J gave up 5 bases; unmatched junction bases: 9. Per the germline V gene, CDR1 is MNHEY and CDR2 is SMNVEV (reference sequence). The authors prepared the TCRbeta library with unique molecular identifiers. TCRdb itself ran the PCR reads through MiXCR, one entry per CDR3 protein. Among roughly 610,000 distinct CDR3 sequences listed, about 11% were seen once. The receptor was isolated from a human donor who donated a stem cell graft to a child with acute myeloid leukemia. This rearrangement joins TRBV27 to TRBJ2-5; 12 bases map to TRBD2. The source material was PBMCs from the stem cell graft donor, sampled from the stem cell graft. The CDR3 loop is CASSPGTSGLGETQYF. The CDR3 nucleotides are TGTGCCAGCAGTCCCGGGACTAGCGGGCTGGGGGAGACCCAGTACTTC.